The 27 T cell receptor beta chains reported below all come from one sample, sequenced in a study of shared clonotypes between healthy human individuals. Method: immunoSEQ multiplex PCR; TCRdb's copy keeps in-frame clones and lacks some. The sample lists 640,000 or so clones; 72% were seen once. Sequenced: memory CD4+ T cells sorted from blood. Subset indicated: CD45RA-negative fraction. The receptors stem from a woman between 25 and 40 years old in good health.

This chain links TRBV13 with TRBJ1-6; D gene ambiguous. Trimming pared 0 bases from V and 5 bases from J, leaving 11 bases between. The CDR3 contains 16 residues. Germline CDR1 and CDR2: PRHDT and FYEKMQ (reference sequence). As DNA, the CDR3 is TGTGCCAGCAGCTTAGGCCGGACGGGGAATAATTCACCCCTCCACTTT. Amino acids: CASSLGRTGNNSPLHF.

The chain uses TRBV5-1 and TRBJ2-1; D may be TRBD1 (6 bases). The CDR3 is made up of 13 amino acids. V lost 4 bases and J 8 bases, leaving 13 bases between the germline ends. The V gene's germline CDR1 is SGHRS and CDR2 YFSETQ. CDR3 DNA: TGCGCCAGCAGCCGAAACAGGGAGCATGAGCAGTTCTTC. Translating it yields CASSRNREHEQFF.

The chain has TRBV19 and TRBJ1-4; 8 bases map to TRBD1. In germline, CDR1 is LNHDA, CDR2 SQIVND (reference sequence). The CDR3 totals 14 residues. Unmatched junction bases numbered 5, after V lost 3 bases and J lost 8 bases. CDR3 amino acids: CASSMDRAGEKLFF. The CDR3 DNA is TGTGCCAGTAGTATGGACAGGGCGGGAGAAAAACTGTTTTTT.

This sequence joins TRBV2 and TRBJ2-1; no clear D. This CDR3 comprises 12 residues. V lost 6 bases, J lost 4 bases, and 7 bases lay in between. The germline gives CDR1 SNHLY, CDR2 FYNNEI. The CDR3 DNA sequence: TGTGCCAGCAGCCCCCAATACAATGAGCAGTTCTTC. It codes for CASSPQYNEQFF.

The genes are TRBV19 and TRBJ2-7, with 12 bases fitting TRBD2. CDR1 and CDR2 from the germline V gene are LNHDA and SQIVND (reference sequence). The J segment lost 7 bases and the V segment lost 5 bases, leaving 15 bases of the junction unmatched. The CDR3 consists of 17 residues. Written as DNA, the CDR3 is TGTGCCAGTAGTTTCCTAGCGGGAGGGCCGGTTGGAGGAGAGCAGTACTTC. Encoded protein: CASSFLAGGPVGGEQYF.

This rearrangement joins TRBV28 to TRBJ1-1; D is uncertain. CDR1 and CDR2 (germline): MDHEN, SYDVKM. V gave up 8 bases and J gave up 1 base, with 14 bases separating them. This CDR3 is built from 14 residues. This CDR3 is CASHWQRGNTEAFF. CDR3 in DNA: TGTGCCAGCCACTGGCAGCGGGGGAACACTGAAGCTTTCTTT.

The sample holds one count of this clone. This chain links TRBV2 with TRBJ1-1, with D unresolved. CDR3 size: 12 residues. Germline loops: CDR1 SNHLY, CDR2 FYNNEI. Trimming removed 7 bases from V and 5 bases from J, with 11 bases in between. The CDR3, as DNA: TGTGCCAGCACCAGAGGTGAAACTGAAGCTTTCTTT. It codes for CASTRGETEAFF.

The chain has TRBV27 and TRBJ2-6; no firm D call. Trimming stripped 5 bases from V and 0 bases from J, with 11 bases between. CDR3 length: 16 amino acids. Germline CDR1 reads MNHEY; CDR2 reads SMNVEV (reference sequence). The CDR3 region has the DNA TGTGCCAGCAGTCGGTACCATACCTCTGGGGCCAACGTCCTGACTTTC. It codes for CASSRYHTSGANVLTF.

This chain connects TRBV7-9 to TRBJ2-6, with TRBD1 as a possible D gene (6 bases). Germline CDR1 SEHNR, CDR2 FQNEAQ (reference sequence). This CDR3 spans 15 amino acids. The V gene lost 4 bases and the J gene lost 4 bases, with 11 bases spanning the gap. CDR3 bases: TGTGCCAGCAGCTCCTCAGGGGAGGGGGCCAACGTCCTGACTTTC. Translated: CASSSSGEGANVLTF.

The chain is built from TRBV6-5 and TRBJ1-1; D is uncertain. Germline lookup yields CDR1 MNHEY and CDR2 SVGAGI. The CDR3 runs to 15 residues. V was pared by 1 base and J by 0 bases, with 9 bases between. The CDR3 spells CASSYLRDMNTEAFF. The DNA for the CDR3 is TGTGCCAGCAGTTACTTGCGGGATATGAACACTGAAGCTTTCTTT.

The chain links TRBV2 to TRBJ2-5; TRBD2 aligns across 10 bases. The CDR3 has 14 amino acids. CDR1 and CDR2 from the germline V gene are SNHLY and FYNNEI. J lost 4 bases, V lost 1 base, and 0 bases had no gene match. This CDR3 reads CASSEGLAGETQYF. As DNA, the CDR3 is TGTGCCAGCAGTGAAGGACTAGCGGGAGAGACCCAGTACTTC.

This clone was observed a handful of times. J is TRBJ1-1 and V is TRBV4-2; weak D call: TRBD1 (5 bases). Germline V gene sequence: CDR1 LGHNA, CDR2 YNFKEQ. CDR3 length equals 13 residues. V was clipped by 7 bases and J by 3 bases, with 12 bases between them. The CDR3 coding sequence is TGTGCCAGCATGGGGCAGGGAGACACTGAAGCTTTCTTT. Translating it yields CASMGQGDTEAFF.

CDR3 region: CASSLGQGTGELFF. The CDR3 DNA is TGTGCCAGCAGCTTGGGACAGGGTACCGGGGAGCTGTTTTTT. The gene calls are TRBV5-6 and TRBJ2-2, with 7 positions matching TRBD1. The J segment lost 5 bases and the V segment lost 0 bases, leaving 1 base of the junction unmatched. CDR3 length equals 14 residues. CDR1 is SGHDT, CDR2 YYEEEE, per germline. Supplemented by reference TRBV5-6 and TRBJ2-2, the full variable domain reads DAGVTQSPTHLIKTRGQQVTLRCSPKSGHDTVSWYQQALGQGPQFIFQYYEEEERQRGNFPDRFSGHQFPNYSSELNVNALLLGDSALYLCASSLGQGTGELFFGEGSRLTVL.

V and J are TRBV11-2 and TRBJ2-2, with D uncertain. This CDR3 comprises 14 residues. V was cut by 5 bases and J by 3 bases, with 10 bases left in between. CDR1 SGHAT and CDR2 FQNNGV come from the germline V gene. In nucleotides, the CDR3 is TGTGCCAGCAGCCACATTTGGGACACCGGGGAGCTGTTTTTT. Amino acid sequence: CASSHIWDTGELFF.

This clone was detected ten times or more. This CDR3 is also generated by other DNA sequences in the sample. The chain joins TRBV27 to TRBJ2-3; TRBD1 aligns across 9 bases. The J segment lost 3 bases and the V segment lost 2 bases, leaving 3 bases of the junction unmatched. This CDR3 has 15 amino acids. CDR1 MNHEY and CDR2 SMNVEV come from the germline V gene (reference sequence). The CDR3 reads CASSLRGTGTDTQYF. The CDR3 DNA reads as TGTGCCAGCAGTTTAAGGGGGACAGGGACAGATACGCAGTATTTT.

The chain links TRBV5-6 to TRBJ2-7; possible D gene TRBD2, 5 bases. The CDR3 contains 14 residues. Germline V gene lookup returns CDR1 SGHDT and CDR2 YYEEEE. V shed 3 bases and J shed 3 bases, with 13 bases lying between them. In nucleotides, the CDR3 is TGTGCCAGCAGCTCTGTAAATCGGGGCTACGAGCAGTACTTC. Translating it yields CASSSVNRGYEQYF.

This sequence joins TRBV30 and TRBJ2-7; 9 bases match TRBD1. Trimming removed 5 bases from V and 1 base from J; junction bases left unmatched: 3. The length of the CDR3 is 13 residues. The germline gives CDR1 GTSNPN, CDR2 SVGIG (reference sequence). The CDR3 loop reads CAWADRGSYEQYF. CDR3 DNA: TGTGCCTGGGCGGACAGGGGATCCTACGAGCAGTACTTC. The entire variable domain, with the rest obtained from reference TRBV30 and TRBJ2-7, is as follows: SQTIHQWPATLVQPVGSPLSLECTVEGTSNPNLYWYRQAAGRGLQLLFYSVGIGQISSEVPQNLSASRPQDRQFILSSKKLLLSDSGFYLCAWADRGSYEQYFGPGTRLTVT.

The chain carries TRBV15 and TRBJ1-2, with D unresolved. The V end lost 0 bases, the J end lost 6 bases, and 14 bases lay between the germline ends. Germline-derived CDR1 and CDR2 are LNHNV and YYDKDF (reference sequence). The CDR3 loop spans 15 amino acids. CDR3 residues: CATSRDGTALDGYTF. The DNA of the CDR3 is TGTGCCACCAGCAGAGATGGAACTGCCCTCGATGGCTACACCTTC.

CDR3 DNA sequence: TGTGCCAGCAGTTACATAGCGGGAGGGGACGGGGAGCTGTTTTTT. Its protein product is CASSYIAGGDGELFF. The rearrangement uses TRBV6-6 and TRBJ2-2; 11 bases fit TRBD2. The CDR3 totals 15 residues. Losses at the gene ends were 2 bases for V and 7 bases for J; bases not matched to a gene: 3. CDR1 is MNHNY and CDR2 is SVGAGI in the germline V gene (reference sequence).

The chain recombines TRBV5-1 with TRBJ2-1; the match to TRBD2 covers 9 bases. Trimming cost V 4 bases and J 9 bases; bases outside gene matches: 8. Germline V CDR1 and CDR2: SGHRS, YFSETQ. This CDR3 spans 14 amino acids. The CDR3 loop is CASSGVAGEAEQFF. The CDR3 coding sequence is TGCGCCAGCAGCGGGGTAGCGGGAGAGGCTGAGCAGTTCTTC.

The V call is TRBV28, the J call TRBJ2-5; 9 bases are a match to TRBD2. V lost 3 bases and J lost 1; bases outside the gene matches: 6. Germline lookup yields CDR1 MDHEN and CDR2 SYDVKM. The CDR3 contains 16 residues. This CDR3 reads CASSFRVTSGQETQYF. DNA of the CDR3: TGTGCCAGCAGTTTTAGGGTGACTAGCGGCCAAGAGACCCAGTACTTC.

V and J are TRBV30 and TRBJ1-1, with TRBD1 matching 8 bases. In germline, CDR1 is GTSNPN, CDR2 SVGIG (reference sequence). The V and J ends lost 5 bases and 4 bases, in that order; junction bases with no gene match: 6. The length of the CDR3 is 13 residues. The CDR3 DNA is TGTGCCTGGGCAAGACAGGGGATCACTGAAGCTTTCTTT. This sequence encodes CAWARQGITEAFF.

This clone has just a few counts. A much larger clone lies one base from this, so it may be a read error. The chain uses TRBV5-1 and TRBJ2-7; 9 bases are shared with TRBD1. The germline V gene has CDR1 SGHRS and CDR2 YFSETQ. This CDR3 region has 15 residues. V was pared by 0 bases and J by 5 bases, with 6 bases of the junction left unmatched. CDR3 region: CASSLGDRDFDEQYF. DNA for the CDR3: TGCGCCAGCAGCTTGGGGGACAGGGACTTCGACGAGCAGTACTTC.

This rearrangement joins TRBV28 to TRBJ1-2, with D possibly matching TRBD1 (6 bases). Trimming pared 6 bases from V and 9 bases from J, leaving 14 bases between. The length of the CDR3 is 12 residues. Germline V gene sequence: CDR1 MDHEN, CDR2 SYDVKM. The CDR3 sequence: CASRTGQLRYTF. In DNA form, the CDR3 reads TGTGCCAGCAGGACCGGACAGCTGCGCTACACCTTC.

The chain is built from TRBV18 and TRBJ2-3; D may be TRBD1 (7 bases). V gave up 3 bases and J gave up 3 bases, with 25 bases separating them. There are 19 residues in the CDR3. Germline CDR1 KGHSH, CDR2 LQKENI. The CDR3 reads CASSPRIQGGYGETDTQYF. As DNA, the CDR3 is TGTGCCAGCTCACCGAGGATCCAGGGGGGTTACGGAGAGACAGATACGCAGTATTTT. The entire variable domain, with the rest obtained from reference TRBV18 and TRBJ2-3, is as follows: NAGVMQNPRHLVRRRGQEARLRCSPMKGHSHVYWYRQLPEEGLKFMVYLQKENIIDESGMPKERFSAEFPKEGPSILRIQQVVRGDSAAYFCASSPRIQGGYGETDTQYFGPGTRLTVL.

The sample holds a few counts of this clone. The J gene is TRBJ1-6, the V gene TRBV6-5; D call uncertain. This CDR3 region has 14 residues. CDR1 is MNHEY, CDR2 SVGAGI, per germline. Trimming pared 4 bases from V and 9 bases from J, leaving 13 bases between. CDR3: CASSFRRLASPLHF. In nucleotides, the CDR3 is TGTGCCAGCAGTTTCCGTCGGTTAGCTTCACCCCTCCACTTT.

V and J are TRBV19 and TRBJ2-1; 10 positions match TRBD1. This CDR3 region has 17 residues. With V trimmed by 7 bases and J by 0 bases, 9 bases remained unmatched. CDR1 is LNHDA, CDR2 SQIVND, per germline (reference sequence). The CDR3 DNA reads as TGTGCCAGTACCCGACAGGGGGCGAAGAGCTCCTACAATGAGCAGTTCTTC. Amino acid sequence: CASTRQGAKSSYNEQFF.